One T cell receptor beta chain is described in this entry. The CDR3 totals 12 residues. Germline V CDR1 and CDR2: LNHDA, SQIVND (reference sequence). The ends were cut back, 5 bases at V and 8 bases at J, with 10 bases in the middle. Some clones are missing from TCRdb's copy, which holds only in-frame ones; the method was immunoSEQ multiplex PCR. Of tens of thousands of clones in the sample, around 65% were seen once. This record comes from a study of monozygotic twins with cystic fibrosis. The TCR was taken from a girl aged 10-17 years with cystic fibrosis. The sequenced sample was blood. The V and J genes are TRBV19 and TRBJ2-1; D gene ambiguous. In DNA, the CDR3 is TGTGCCAGTAGTTTTGGTGGCCATGAGCAGTTCTTC. It specifies CASSFGGHEQFF.